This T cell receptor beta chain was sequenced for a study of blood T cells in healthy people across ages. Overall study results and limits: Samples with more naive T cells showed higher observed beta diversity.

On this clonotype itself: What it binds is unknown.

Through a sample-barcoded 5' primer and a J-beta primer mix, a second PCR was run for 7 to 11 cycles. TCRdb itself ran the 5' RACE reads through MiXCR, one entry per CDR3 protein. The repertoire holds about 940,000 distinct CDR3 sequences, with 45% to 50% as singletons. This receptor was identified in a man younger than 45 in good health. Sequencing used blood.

The CDR3 bases are TGTGCCAGCAGTCCCTCTGGCACAGGGGGGGTTGAGCAGTTCTTC. Its protein product is CASSPSGTGGVEQFF. The gene calls are TRBV6-4 and TRBJ2-1; perhaps TRBD1 as D (8 bases). Germline CDR1 is MRHNA and CDR2 is SNTAGT. With 5 bases removed from V and 9 bases from J, the gap between germline ends came to 20 bases. This CDR3 has 15 amino acids.